This record covers a single T cell receptor (beta chain). Authors' data handling: By means of reference gene primer amplification, nucleated cell counts were estimated. Method: immunoSEQ multiplex PCR; TCRdb's copy keeps in-frame clones and lacks some. The V and J calls and clone size are taken from that table; D and trimming were inferred from the DNA. The sample lists about 170,000 clones, 70% to 90% occurring once. The CDR3 totals 13 residues. The trim removed 4 bases at V and 5 bases at J, leaving 4 bases unmatched. Germline CDR1 LNHDA, CDR2 SQIVND (reference sequence). The sample is drawn from a study of blood T cell repertoires in COVID-19.

The J gene is TRBJ1-1, the V gene TRBV19; 7 bases align to TRBD1. The sequencing input was PBMCs or T cells enriched from blood (not recorded which). This sequence was found in a woman aged 45-60 years who had recovered from COVID-19. CDR3 nucleotide sequence: TGTGCCAGTAGTACCCACAGGGGAACTGAAGCTTTCTTT. It is translated as CASSTHRGTEAFF.